A selection of T cell receptor beta chains follows, all from one sample in a study of T cells after yellow fever vaccination. MiXCR, applied by TCRdb to the 5' RACE reads, yields one record per CDR3 protein. The repertoire holds 300,000 to 400,000 distinct CDR3 sequences, with 8% to 10% as singletons. Sequenced material: PBMCs, taken on the day of the first yellow fever vaccination. These receptors originate from a man between 18 and 35 years old who received the YFV17D yellow fever vaccine. CDR3s include the opening cysteine and the closing phenylalanine or tryptophan. D genes are given only for firm matches. Some rows have no size entry. The others give once, few or many, or a class for an expanded clone.

cdr3_length j_call v_call d_call clone_size cdr3_aa cdr3_nt
18 TRBJ2-3 TRBV4-3 TRBD2 many CASSPSGTSGGYTDTQYF TGCGCCAGCAGCCCGTCCGGGACTAGCGGGGGGTATACAGATACGCAGTATTTT
16 TRBJ2-5 TRBV11-1 - few CASSLGSASNGETQYF TGTGCCAGCAGCTTAGGAAGCGCCTCAAACGGAGAGACCCAGTACTTC
15 TRBJ2-2 TRBV10-3 - - CAIWGEGTSAGELFF TGTGCCATCTGGGGCGAGGGGACGTCGGCCGGGGAGCTGTTTTTT
17 TRBJ2-1 TRBV4-1 TRBD2 - CASSQEPLAGAYNEQFF TGCGCCAGCAGCCAAGAACCCCTAGCGGGGGCTTACAATGAGCAGTTCTTC
18 TRBJ2-1 TRBV5-4 TRBD2 few CASSLGLAGGGSYNEQFF TGTGCCAGCAGCTTGGGGCTAGCGGGGGGTGGGTCCTACAATGAGCAGTTCTTC
15 TRBJ1-1 TRBV18 TRBD1 - CASSPPGTGNTEAFF TGTGCCAGCTCACCACCAGGGACAGGGAACACTGAAGCTTTCTTT
15 TRBJ2-3 TRBV5-5 TRBD2 - CASSLRAGGTDTQYF TGTGCCAGCAGCTTACGAGCGGGGGGCACAGATACGCAGTATTTT
14 TRBJ2-5 TRBV12-3/TRBV12-4 - few CASRVGLVGETQYF TGTGCCAGCAGGGTGGGACTCGTGGGAGAGACCCAGTACTTC
15 TRBJ2-5 TRBV7-2 - - CASSFGPDRQETQYF TGTGCCAGCAGCTTCGGCCCGGACAGACAAGAGACCCAGTACTTC
13 TRBJ1-1 TRBV7-9 - many CASSLVRNTEAFF TGTGCCAGCAGCTTAGTCAGGAACACTGAAGCTTTCTTT